This T cell receptor (beta chain) was recorded in a study of regulatory T cells in long-lasting Graves disease listed by TCRdb under 2021. Looking at the study overall: Newly diagnosed Graves' disease patients had taken antithyroid drugs for less than 3 months. Patients with persistent Graves' disease were compared with patients with newly diagnosed Graves' disease using TCR sequencing and RNA sequencing of peripheral blood. The study took place in China and was registered as a clinical trial. A total of roughly 33 samples were covered by TCR sequencing, comprising roughly 13 persistent and around 20 newly diagnosed Graves' disease patients.

Results the study describes overall, beyond this receptor: Persistent disease showed preferential use of TRBV28, TRBJ1-2 and TRBJ2-5, whereas newly diagnosed disease favored TRBV20-1 and TRBJ2-1. The small sample size was acknowledged by the authors as a limitation that may reduce accuracy. Persistent patients shared more public clonotypes among themselves (around 2,800) than newly diagnosed patients did (more than 950). Sequencing and analysis were restricted to the TCR beta chain. The study examined only peripheral blood because the primary lesion, thyroid tissue, could not be accessed. Compared with newly diagnosed patients, patients with persistent Graves' disease had lower TCR Shannon entropy and fewer highly expanded clones, which suggests clonal expansion.

CDR3 length: 17 amino acids, cysteine to phenylalanine. Only the CDR3 DNA is retained, 51 bases long and in frame from the first base. CDR1 and CDR2 were assigned from the germline V gene as MNHNS and SASEGT. V is reduced by 7 bases and J by 5 bases, leaving a spacing of 24 bases between them. In its sample, this clonotype was seen many times. The antigen this receptor binds is unknown. No much larger clone is present one base from it, and per-base qualities are unavailable. The intended sense of this specimen's time point label: newly diagnosed GD, antithyroid drugs for less than 3 months. For both TCR sequencing and RNA sequencing, RNA was extracted from PBMCs in TRIzol. The diagnosis of Graves' disease followed American Thyroid Association guidelines. Patients were recruited from an endocrinology department in Xi'an, China. Each patient gave 7 to 9.5 milliliters of peripheral blood, collected in an EDTA anticoagulant tube. PBMCs were isolated by Ficoll Paque Plus density gradient separation without further T cell sorting. An Agilent 2100 Bioanalyzer and agarose gel were used to check RNA quality, while a NanoDrop 2000 measured RNA concentration.

Receptors were amplified or captured by multiplex PCR. The sequencer listed for this sample is Illumina HiSeq 4000. CDR3 regions were amplified by Arm-PCR with iRepertoire HTBI primers to construct TCR beta libraries. PCR products were gel purified before sequencing. The authors' analysis ran thus. Across samples, around 62 TRBV and 13 to 15 TRBJ segments were identified and used for gene usage analysis of CDR3 amino acid clonotypes. Filtered high-quality paired reads were merged into contigs using COPE and FqMerger. BLAST was used to align contigs to the IMGT TRBV, TRBD and TRBJ reference genes, and CDR3 was defined following IMGT. Clonotypes above 0.1% frequency were classified as highly expanded clones. Shannon entropy was used to measure repertoire diversity, and the Gini coefficient was used to measure V-J evenness. Clonotypes shared by more than one individual were considered public. TCRdb itself trimmed the public reads at Q25 with fastp, ran MiXCR and retained productive beta chains. Duplicate CDR3 protein sequences are folded into a single record with the most common DNA and genes. The V and J calls and clone size come from TCRdb's table, not from the authors' own analysis. The sample contains 300,000 to 400,000 distinct CDR3 sequences, 15% to 17% of them found a single time. The ten largest make up approximately 21% of the sample.

Material: peripheral blood mononuclear cells (PBMCs), obtained at new diagnosis, from a patient treated with antithyroid drugs. The sequence links TRBV6-1 to TRBJ2-1; the D gene is perhaps TRBD1, on 6 matching bases. The source of this sequence is a female donor with Graves disease. The sequence in DNA is TGTGCCAGCACCGCACAGGGACGGCCGACCAAGGACAATGAGCAGTTCTTC. This translates into CASTAQGRPTKDNEQFF.